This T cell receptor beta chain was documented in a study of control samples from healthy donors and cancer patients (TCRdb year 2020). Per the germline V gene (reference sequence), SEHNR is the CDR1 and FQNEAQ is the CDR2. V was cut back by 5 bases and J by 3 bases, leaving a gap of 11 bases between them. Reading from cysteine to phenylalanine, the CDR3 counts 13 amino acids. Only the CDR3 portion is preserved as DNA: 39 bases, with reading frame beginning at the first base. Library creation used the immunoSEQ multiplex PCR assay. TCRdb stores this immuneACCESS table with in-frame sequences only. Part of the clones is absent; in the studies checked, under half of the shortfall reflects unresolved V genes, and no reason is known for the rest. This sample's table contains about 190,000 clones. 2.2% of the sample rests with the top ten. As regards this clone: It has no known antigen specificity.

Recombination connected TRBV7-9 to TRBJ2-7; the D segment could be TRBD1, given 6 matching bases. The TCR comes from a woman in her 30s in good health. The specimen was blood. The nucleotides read TGTGCCAGCAGCCCCCGGACAGACTACGAGCAGTACTTC. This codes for CASSPRTDYEQYF.